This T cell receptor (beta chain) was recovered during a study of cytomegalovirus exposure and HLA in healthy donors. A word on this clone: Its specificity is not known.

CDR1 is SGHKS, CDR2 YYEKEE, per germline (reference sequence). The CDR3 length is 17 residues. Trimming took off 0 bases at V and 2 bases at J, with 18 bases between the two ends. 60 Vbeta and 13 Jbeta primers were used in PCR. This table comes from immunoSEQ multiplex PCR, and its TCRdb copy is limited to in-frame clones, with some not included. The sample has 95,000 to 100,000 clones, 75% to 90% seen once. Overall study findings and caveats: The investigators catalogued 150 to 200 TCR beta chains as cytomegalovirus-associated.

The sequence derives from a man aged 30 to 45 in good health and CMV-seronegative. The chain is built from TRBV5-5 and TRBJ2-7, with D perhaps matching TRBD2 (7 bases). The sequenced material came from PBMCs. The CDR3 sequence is CASSLGQRRGGAYEQYF. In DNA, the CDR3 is TGTGCCAGCAGCTTGGGACAGCGAAGGGGGGGGGCCTACGAGCAGTACTTC.